Included here is one T cell receptor (beta chain) sequence, with context. Its target is unknown. The sample originates from a study of radiotherapy plus CTLA-4 blockade in lung cancer. On the study more broadly: In about 20% of patients, objective responses were seen; roughly 30% had disease control.

Germline CDR1 reads SGHVS; CDR2 reads FQNEAQ. Between the trimmed V and J ends, which lost 5 bases and 15 bases, there was a span of 18 bases. The CDR3 has 12 residues. It was focal radiation plus CTLA-4 blockade with ipilimumab that patients with chemo-refractory metastatic non-small-cell lung cancer received. Study-level points and caveats: The study found tumor-derived TCR clones expanded in blood after radiotherapy plus ipilimumab. Per reports, early blood T cell clone dynamics, plus interferon-beta, forecast response most strongly.

Repertoires were generated with immunoSEQ multiplex PCR, while TCRdb's copy carries only in-frame clones and drops some. The sample carries about 45,000 clones, roughly 60% recorded once. The TCR comes from a human donor with non-small cell lung cancer who had a partial response to radiotherapy plus ipilimumab. The chain carries TRBV7-8 and TRBJ2-3; weak D call: TRBD1 (5 bases). Material: peripheral blood, obtained from a patient treated with radiotherapy plus ipilimumab. This CDR3 is CASSPWGSDRYF. In DNA form, the CDR3 reads TGTGCCAGCAGCCCGTGGGGCAGTGATCGTTATTTT.